Sequencing of this TCR beta chain was carried out in a study of response to subunit inactivated influenza vaccine. TCRdb re-derived calls from the RT-PCR reads in MiXCR, one entry per CDR3 protein. Of 530,000 or so distinct CDR3 sequences detected, 12% appear once; the ten largest clones hold more than 8.5%. Study findings and constraints: Few additional T cells are recruited per seasonal influenza vaccination, authors suggested.

A word on this clonotype: Its antigen is not identified.

This CDR3 contains 12 residues. V lost 6 bases and J lost 9, with 14 bases in between. CDR1 and CDR2 (germline): LNHNV, YYDKDF (reference sequence). The source is a man aged 50 or older who received an inactivated influenza vaccine. Source: PBMCs from blood, taken on the day of vaccination. This sequence joins TRBV15 and TRBJ2-5; TRBD2 is a possible D gene (5 bases). The CDR3 DNA sequence: TGTGCCACCAGAGGAGGTAGCTCGGCCCAGTACTTC. Translation: CATRGGSSAQYF. Looking up the rest from reference TRBV15 and TRBJ2-5 gives the full variable domain: DAMVIQNPRYQVTQFGKPVTLSCSQTLNHNVMYWYQQKSSQAPKLLFHYYDKDFNNEADTPDNFQSRRPNTSFCFLDIRSPGLGDTAMYLCATRGGSSAQYFGPGTRLLVL.